Included here is one T cell receptor (beta chain) sequence, with context. The sample belongs to a study of blood T cell repertoires in COVID-19. In assigning cohorts, the study relied on participant-reported clinical history. Cohort 3 recovered donors had two negative PCRs, clearance, or symptom resolution. Data came from immunoSEQ multiplex PCR; TCRdb stores just in-frame clones and leaves some out. The table has a few hundred thousand clones, 85% to 90% seen once. The CDR3 has 15 amino acids. Trimming removed 5 bases from V and 8 bases from J; junction bases left unmatched: 11. Germline V gene data show CDR1 as SNHLY and CDR2 as FYNNEI.

What was sequenced was PBMCs or T cells enriched from blood (not recorded which). The TCR comes from a young man who had recovered from COVID-19. V is TRBV2 and J is TRBJ1-4; 7 bases fit TRBD1. CDR3 region: CASSSLGTVGEKLFF. Written as DNA, the CDR3 is TGTGCCAGCAGTTCCCTTGGGACAGTGGGGGAAAAACTGTTTTTT.